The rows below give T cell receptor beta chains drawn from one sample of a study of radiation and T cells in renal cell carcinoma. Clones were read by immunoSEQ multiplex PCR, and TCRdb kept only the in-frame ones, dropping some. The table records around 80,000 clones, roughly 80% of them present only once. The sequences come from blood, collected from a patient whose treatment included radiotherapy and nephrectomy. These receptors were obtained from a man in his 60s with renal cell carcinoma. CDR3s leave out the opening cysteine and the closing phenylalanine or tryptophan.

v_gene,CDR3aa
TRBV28,ASSPNYPLSTDTQY
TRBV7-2,ASSSEGGLFQPQH
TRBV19,ASSIRAGELF
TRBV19,ASKEPWEEKLF
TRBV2,ASSPPWGYEQY
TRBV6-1,ASSTTAGGFLEQY
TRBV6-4,ASQGYTGELF
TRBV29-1,SVEGGSSRSSYNEQF
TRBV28,ASSPRVNGANVLT
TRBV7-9,ASSPTSDQETQY
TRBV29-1,SVELRGQGI
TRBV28,ASSKTGADTQY
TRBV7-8,ASSPYRGKPGNTIY
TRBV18,ASSPSNSGNTIY
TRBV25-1,ASTRTVNTGELF
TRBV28,ASISASGPDNEQF
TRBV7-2,ASSLAGGFAYGYT
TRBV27,ASSPSGYEQY
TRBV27,ASSSTRLSSGNTIY
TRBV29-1,SVGAGMNTEAF
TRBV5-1,ASSLYRDRGEKLF
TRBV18,ASSPAREGGYT
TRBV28,ASTEIFAQAEAF
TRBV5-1,ASNIAGGTYEQY
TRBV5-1,ASSLEGPSGRQDNEQF
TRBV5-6,ASSLGGRDYEQY
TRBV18,ASSPSSVRVTGELF
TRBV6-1,ASSALPGQGSYEQY
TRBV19,ASSIGQGFSTDTQY
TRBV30,AWSVGGARNEQY
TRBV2,ASSATENNQPQH
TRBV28,ASSLGGIGGTETQY
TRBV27,ASSFTFTDTQY
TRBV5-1,ASRSGGGYGEQY
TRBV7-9,ASSWVNTEAF
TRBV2,ASTGSPRGSQPQH
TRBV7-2,ASSIIQGNYGYT
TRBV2,GSHAGRISLSPLH
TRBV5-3,ARSLPGPRKGLAGGPRTGELF
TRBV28,ASSQGGQNIQY
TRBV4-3,ASSVGLAGARDEQF
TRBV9,ASSARTGDSEKLF
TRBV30,AWRAASSGNTIY
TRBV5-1,ASSLVLAELNEQF
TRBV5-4,ASSPLPASGSWEEQY
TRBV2,ASSEGRQPQH
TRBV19,ASSIGLRGGSDEQY
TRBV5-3,ARSLGTLEETQY
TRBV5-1,ASSPGLAVTDTQY
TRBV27,ASSLDRVTDTQY
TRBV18,ASSLSGLSTDTQY
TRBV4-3,ASSQADRGSEQY